This entry is about one T cell receptor beta chain. This clonotype was detected a few times. The antigen it binds to is not known. Within one base of it there is no much larger clone, and no base qualities were kept. The iRepertoire nested amplicon-rescue multiplex PCR (arm-PCR) platform was used to amplify TCR alpha and beta CDR3 regions from RNA. One-step reverse transcription and amplification used roughly 100-400 ng of tissue mRNA or PBMC total RNA as input. After bead purification, a secondary multiplex PCR added Illumina adapters, and libraries were gel-purified between 200 and 400 bp. Libraries carried internal 6-nucleotide barcodes used for demultiplexing. Sequencing of the libraries was done on an Illumina MiSeq using 2x220 or 2x250 nucleotide paired-end reads. The paper's data handling went like this. Paired reads were merged with FLASH 1.2.11 and aligned to the GRCh37 human genome with BWA-MEM before extracting TRA and TRB reads. V and J assignment used an IMGT-derived reference of cassette sequences and CDR3 motifs that included pseudogenes. Three-frame translation of reads was performed, and productive CDR3s were defined as those with a C...FGXG motif and no stop codons. Unique combinations of V-J cassette pair and CDR3 amino acid sequence were defined as clonotypes. Reads were filtered by Hamming distance, with the threshold set by the sequence error rate of each sample in mapped regions. Using fastp at Q25 and MiXCR, TCRdb reprocessed the public reads and kept productive beta chains. Each entry merges the rows of one CDR3 protein and shows their most common DNA and genes. For this entry, the V and J calls and clone size follow TCRdb and not the study's own pipeline. In this sample the table shows under 200,000 distinct CDR3 sequences, around 45% of which occur a single time. Roughly 5.2% of the sample goes to the ten largest clones.

Including the terminal cysteine and phenylalanine, the CDR3 comprises 13 residues. CDR3 DNA is the only sequence kept; it has 39 bases, read in frame from the first base. For CDR1 and CDR2, the germline V gene lists ENHRY and SYGVKD. The V end loses 4 bases and the J end loses 4 bases, and a stretch of 10 bases separates them. This specimen comes from a study of glioma-infiltrating T cells (dated by TCRdb to the mid-2010s). Study-level background: The study sequenced TCR alpha- and beta-chain repertoires from glioma tissue, from non-neoplastic brain tissue and from matched peripheral blood mononuclear cells. Each tissue-infiltrating repertoire was compared with the same patient's peripheral blood repertoire to measure divergence between tissue and blood T-cell populations. The paired cohort comprised three low-grade glioma patients, about eight primary glioblastoma patients and three non-glioma patients contributing non-neoplastic brain tissue.

Study-wide findings and limitations: VJ-independent divergence between tissue and blood was lower than expected in non-neoplastic patients but higher than expected in all gliomas, particularly low-grade gliomas. Small numbers underpinned the group comparisons: about eight glioblastoma patients, three low-grade glioma patients and three non-neoplastic patients. Very few CDR3 sequences were shared between tissue and blood, attributed to high CDR3 diversity and limited sampling.

This sequence uses TRBV10-3 and TRBJ1-2, with the D segment identity uncertain. The sequencing input was glioma tissue, nonneoplastic brain tissue, or PBMCs (not recorded which). The clonotype was recovered from a human donor with low-grade glioma or glioblastoma, undergoing nonglioma brain surgery, or in good health (not recorded which). The CDR3 is CAISAPEGYGYTF. In nucleotide form, the sequence is TGTGCCATCAGTGCCCCCGAGGGCTATGGCTACACCTTC.